This T cell receptor beta chain was observed in a study of blood T cells in healthy people across ages. Points on this clonotype: The junction does not match germline at one end; this may be a read error.

Donors each provided 7.5 to 10 milliliters of peripheral blood. Alongside a J-beta primer mix, a sample-barcoded 5' primer served in a second PCR lasting roughly 7 to 11 cycles. Per-sample output comprised a minimum of 2.5 million paired-end reads containing CDR3. TCRdb recomputed calls from the 5' RACE reads with MiXCR, one row per CDR3 protein. Here the sample spans 600,000 or so distinct CDR3 sequences, 40% to 50% being singletons. Germline values: CDR1 SEHNR, CDR2 FQNEAQ (reference sequence). The CDR3 covers 14 residues. Sequenced sample: blood. This sequence was found in a man older than 75 in good health. V usage is TRBV7-9 and J usage is TRBJ2-1; maybe TRBD2 (5 bases). DNA for the CDR3: TGTGCCAGCAGCTTAAGCGGAACCTACAATGGGCAGTTCTTC. Its translation is CASSLSGTYNGQFF.